The sample holds many counts of the clone carrying this TCR beta chain. Antigen unknown. The second PCR ran about 6 to 11 cycles with a sample-barcoded 5' primer and J-beta primers. The template-switch adaptor was a 5' adaptor with 12 random nucleotides. It tagged each cDNA molecule. TCRdb fed the 5' RACE reads into MiXCR, producing one record per CDR3 protein. Of around 1,000,000 distinct CDR3 sequences in the sample, roughly 24% were seen once. CDR1 is SQVTM, CDR2 ANQGSEA, per germline. Trimming left V 3 bases short and J 1 base short, with 6 bases between. The CDR3 is 12 amino acids. These data originate in a study of blood T cells in healthy people across ages. Overall study findings and caveats: Samples with more naive T cells showed higher observed beta diversity.

The same specimen was also included in a second study, on T cells of mothers and their children. That publication notes: Related mother-child pairs showed slightly higher but non-significant overlap than unrelated pairs. Persistent microchimeric T cell clones were sought, and none were detected.

This TCR came from a girl between 2 and 10 years old in good health. The chain has TRBV29-1 and TRBJ1-1; weak D call: TRBD1 (6 bases). The sequenced material came from blood. The CDR3 DNA reads TGCAGCGTTGAGACAGGGAACACTGAAGCTTTCTTT. Amino acids: CSVETGNTEAFF.